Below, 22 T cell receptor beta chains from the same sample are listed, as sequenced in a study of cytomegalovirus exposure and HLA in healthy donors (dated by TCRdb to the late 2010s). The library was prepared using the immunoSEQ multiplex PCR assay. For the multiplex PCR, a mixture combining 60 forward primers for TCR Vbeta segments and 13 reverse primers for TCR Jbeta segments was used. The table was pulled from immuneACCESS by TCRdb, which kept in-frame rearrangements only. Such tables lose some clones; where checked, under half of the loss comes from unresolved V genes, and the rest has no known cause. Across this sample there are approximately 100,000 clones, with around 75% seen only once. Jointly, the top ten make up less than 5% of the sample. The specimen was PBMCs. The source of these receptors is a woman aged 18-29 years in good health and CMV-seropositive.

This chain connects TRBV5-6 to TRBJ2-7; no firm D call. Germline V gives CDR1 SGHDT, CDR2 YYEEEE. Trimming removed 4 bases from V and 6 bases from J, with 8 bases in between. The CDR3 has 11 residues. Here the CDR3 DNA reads TGTGCCAGCAGCCTTGAGCGCGAGCAGTACTTC. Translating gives CASSLEREQYF.

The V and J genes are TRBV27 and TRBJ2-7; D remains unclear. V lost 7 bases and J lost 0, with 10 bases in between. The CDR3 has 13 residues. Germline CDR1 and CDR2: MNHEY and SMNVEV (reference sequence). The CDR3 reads CASNARSSYEQYF. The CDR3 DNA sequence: TGTGCCAGCAATGCCCGGAGCTCCTACGAGCAGTACTTC.

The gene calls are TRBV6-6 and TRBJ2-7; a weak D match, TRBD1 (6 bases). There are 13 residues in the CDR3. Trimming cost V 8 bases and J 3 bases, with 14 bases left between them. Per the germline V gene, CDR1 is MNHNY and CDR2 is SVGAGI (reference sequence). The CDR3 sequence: CASGQTSYYEQYF. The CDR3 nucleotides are TGTGCCAGCGGACAGACCAGTTACTACGAGCAGTACTTC.

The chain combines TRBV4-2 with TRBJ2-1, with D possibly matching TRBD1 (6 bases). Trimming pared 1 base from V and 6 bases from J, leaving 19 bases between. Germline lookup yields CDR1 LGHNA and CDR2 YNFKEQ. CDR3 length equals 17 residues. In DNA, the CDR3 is TGTGCCAGCAGCCAAGGTGTTGGGCAGGGGTTTATCAATGAGCAGTTCTTC. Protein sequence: CASSQGVGQGFINEQFF.

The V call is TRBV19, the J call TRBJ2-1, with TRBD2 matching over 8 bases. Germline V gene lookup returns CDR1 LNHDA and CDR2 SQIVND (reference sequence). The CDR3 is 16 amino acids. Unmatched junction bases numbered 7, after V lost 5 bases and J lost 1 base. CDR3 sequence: CASSVRSGDSYNEQFF. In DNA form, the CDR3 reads TGTGCCAGTAGTGTCCGTAGCGGGGATTCCTACAATGAGCAGTTCTTC.

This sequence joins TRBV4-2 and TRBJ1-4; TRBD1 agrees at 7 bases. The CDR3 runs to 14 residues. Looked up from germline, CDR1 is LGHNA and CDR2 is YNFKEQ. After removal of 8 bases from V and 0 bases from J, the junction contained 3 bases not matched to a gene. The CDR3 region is CASADRPTNEKLFF. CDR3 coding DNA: TGTGCCAGCGCGGACAGGCCAACTAATGAAAAACTGTTTTTT.

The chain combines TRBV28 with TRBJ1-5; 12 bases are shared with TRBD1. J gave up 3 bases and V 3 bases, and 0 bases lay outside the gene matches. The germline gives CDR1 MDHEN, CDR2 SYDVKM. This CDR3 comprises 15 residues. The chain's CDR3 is CASSLGQGANQPQHF. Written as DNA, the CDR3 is TGTGCCAGCAGTTTGGGACAGGGGGCCAATCAGCCCCAGCATTTT.

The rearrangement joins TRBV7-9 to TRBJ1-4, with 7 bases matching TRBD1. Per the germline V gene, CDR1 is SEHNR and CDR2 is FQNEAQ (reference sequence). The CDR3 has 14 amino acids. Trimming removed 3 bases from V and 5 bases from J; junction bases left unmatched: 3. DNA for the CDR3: TGTGCCAGCAGCTTGGGACAGTTGAATGAAAAACTGTTTTTT. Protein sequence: CASSLGQLNEKLFF.

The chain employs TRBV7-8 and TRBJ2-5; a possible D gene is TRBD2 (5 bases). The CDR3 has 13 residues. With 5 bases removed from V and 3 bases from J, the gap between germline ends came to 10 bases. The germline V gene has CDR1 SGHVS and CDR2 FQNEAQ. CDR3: CASSPKGEETQYF. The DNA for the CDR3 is TGTGCCAGCAGCCCCAAGGGAGAAGAGACCCAGTACTTC.

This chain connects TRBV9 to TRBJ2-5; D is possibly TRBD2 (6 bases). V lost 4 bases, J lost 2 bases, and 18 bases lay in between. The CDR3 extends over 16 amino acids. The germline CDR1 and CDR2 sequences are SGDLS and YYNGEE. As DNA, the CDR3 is TGTGCCAGCAGCCCCGGGAGCGGCCCATGGCAAGAGACCCAGTACTTC. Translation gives CASSPGSGPWQETQYF.

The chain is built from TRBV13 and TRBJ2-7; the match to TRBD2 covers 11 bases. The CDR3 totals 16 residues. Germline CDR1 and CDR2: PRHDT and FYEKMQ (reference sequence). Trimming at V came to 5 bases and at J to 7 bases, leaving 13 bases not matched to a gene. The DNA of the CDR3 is TGTGCCAGCAGCGCACCGGGACTAGCGGCCTCGGGGGAGCAGTACTTC. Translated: CASSAPGLAASGEQYF.

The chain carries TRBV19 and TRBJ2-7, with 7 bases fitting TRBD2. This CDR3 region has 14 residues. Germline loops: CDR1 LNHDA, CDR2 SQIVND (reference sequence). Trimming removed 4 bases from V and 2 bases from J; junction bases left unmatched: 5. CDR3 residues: CASSTSSGTYEQYF. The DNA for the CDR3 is TGTGCCAGTAGTACGTCTAGCGGAACCTACGAGCAGTACTTC.

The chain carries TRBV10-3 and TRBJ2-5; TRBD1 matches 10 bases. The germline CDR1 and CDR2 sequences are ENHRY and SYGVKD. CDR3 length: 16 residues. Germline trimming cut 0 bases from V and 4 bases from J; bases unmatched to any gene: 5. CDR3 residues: CAISESPGQGRETQYF. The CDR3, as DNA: TGTGCCATCAGTGAGTCCCCGGGACAGGGGAGAGAGACCCAGTACTTC.

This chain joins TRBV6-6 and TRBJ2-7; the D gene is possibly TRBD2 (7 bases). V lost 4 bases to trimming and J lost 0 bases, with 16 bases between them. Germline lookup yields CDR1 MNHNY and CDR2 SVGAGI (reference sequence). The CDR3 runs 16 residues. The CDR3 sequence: CASSSQRGGSSYEQYF. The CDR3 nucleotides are TGTGCCAGCAGTTCCCAGAGGGGGGGGAGCTCCTACGAGCAGTACTTC.

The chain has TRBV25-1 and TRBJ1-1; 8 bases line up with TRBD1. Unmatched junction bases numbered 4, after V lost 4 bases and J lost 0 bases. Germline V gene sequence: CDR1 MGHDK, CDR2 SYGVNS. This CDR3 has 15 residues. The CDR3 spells CASSVTQGVNTEAFF. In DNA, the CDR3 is TGTGCCAGCAGTGTCACACAGGGGGTGAACACTGAAGCTTTCTTT.

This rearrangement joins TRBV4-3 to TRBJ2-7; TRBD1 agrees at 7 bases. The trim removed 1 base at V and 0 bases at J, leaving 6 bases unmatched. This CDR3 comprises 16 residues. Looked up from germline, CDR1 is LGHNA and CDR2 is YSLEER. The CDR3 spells CASSQGAGTASYEQYF. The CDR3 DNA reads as TGCGCCAGCAGCCAAGGAGCCGGGACAGCCTCCTACGAGCAGTACTTC.

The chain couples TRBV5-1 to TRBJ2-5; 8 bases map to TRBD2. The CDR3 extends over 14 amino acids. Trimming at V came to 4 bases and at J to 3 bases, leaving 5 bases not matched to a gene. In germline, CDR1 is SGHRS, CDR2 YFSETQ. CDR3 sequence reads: CASSRGAGEETQYF. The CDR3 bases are TGCGCCAGCAGCCGTGGAGCGGGAGAAGAGACCCAGTACTTC.

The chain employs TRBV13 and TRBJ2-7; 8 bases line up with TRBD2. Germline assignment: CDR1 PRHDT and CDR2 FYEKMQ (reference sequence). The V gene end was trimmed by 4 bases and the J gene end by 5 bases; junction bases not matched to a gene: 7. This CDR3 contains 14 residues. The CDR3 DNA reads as TGTGCCAGCAGCTCCAGCGGGAGCAGGAACGAGCAGTACTTC. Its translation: CASSSSGSRNEQYF.

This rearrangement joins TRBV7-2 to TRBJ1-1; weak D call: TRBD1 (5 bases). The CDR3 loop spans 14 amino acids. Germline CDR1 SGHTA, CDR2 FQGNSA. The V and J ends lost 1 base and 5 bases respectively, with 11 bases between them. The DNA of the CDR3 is TGTGCCAGCAGCTTAGATTCAGGGAGGACTGAAGCTTTCTTT. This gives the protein CASSLDSGRTEAFF.

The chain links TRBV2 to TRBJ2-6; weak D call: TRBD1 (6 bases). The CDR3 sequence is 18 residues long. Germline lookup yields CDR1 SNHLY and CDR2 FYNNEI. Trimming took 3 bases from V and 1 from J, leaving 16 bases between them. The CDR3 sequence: CASSERTAGQSGANVLTF. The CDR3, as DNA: TGTGCCAGCAGTGAGCGGACAGCTGGGCAATCTGGGGCCAACGTCCTGACTTTC. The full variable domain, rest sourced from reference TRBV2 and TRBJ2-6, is EPEVTQTPSHQVTQMGQEVILRCVPISNHLYFYWYRQILGQKVEFLVSFYNNEISEKSEIFDDQFSVERPDGSNFTLKIRSTKLEDSAMYFCASSERTAGQSGANVLTFGAGSRLTVL.

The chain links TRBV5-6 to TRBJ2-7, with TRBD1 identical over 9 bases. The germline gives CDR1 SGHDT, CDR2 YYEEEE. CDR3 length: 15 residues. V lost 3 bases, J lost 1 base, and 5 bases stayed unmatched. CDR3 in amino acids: CASSSPGTGSYEQYF. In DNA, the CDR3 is TGTGCCAGCAGCTCACCCGGGACAGGGTCCTACGAGCAGTACTTC.

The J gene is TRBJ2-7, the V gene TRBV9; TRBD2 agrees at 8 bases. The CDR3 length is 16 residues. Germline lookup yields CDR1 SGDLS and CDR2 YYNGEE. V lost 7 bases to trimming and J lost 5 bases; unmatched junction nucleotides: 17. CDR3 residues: CASASDPGLDLHEQYF. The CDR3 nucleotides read TGTGCCAGCGCTAGTGACCCGGGACTAGATCTCCACGAGCAGTACTTC.